This entry lists 23 T cell receptor beta chains sequenced from one sample in a study of T cells in Graves' hyperthyroidism and ophthalmopathy. The investigators amplified TCR beta CDR3 regions from RNA transcripts. Primed by the HTBI set, a first-round RT-PCR was run on the TCR CDR3. TCRdb redid the calling of the multiplex PCR reads with MiXCR, one entry per CDR3 protein. The table records 600,000 to 650,000 distinct CDR3 sequences, about 17% of them present only once. Specimen: blood. The receptors were sampled from a woman younger than 45 with Graves' hyperthyroidism.

This clonotype has just a few counts. This chain joins TRBV24-1 and TRBJ2-1; TRBD1 might be the D (6 bases). The CDR3 totals 13 residues. CDR1 is KGHDR and CDR2 is SFDVKD in the germline V gene. Trimming left V 9 bases short and J 4 bases short, with 12 bases between. The CDR3 is CATSKGVYNEQFF. CDR3 bases: TGTGCCACCTCAAAGGGGGTATACAATGAGCAGTTCTTC.

Remarks on this clonotype: Being one base from a much bigger clone, this may be a read error. The J gene is TRBJ2-1, the V gene TRBV28, with D tentatively TRBD2 (7 bases). The V gene's germline CDR1 is MDHEN and CDR2 SYDVKM. Between the trimmed V and J ends, which lost 3 bases and 4 bases, there was a span of 16 bases. The CDR3 sequence is 16 residues long. CDR3 in amino acids: CASSLGANGRYNEQFF. The CDR3 nucleotides read TGTGCCAGCAGTTTGGGGGCCAACGGGAGGTACAATGAGCAGTTCTTC.

This clonotype was observed at least ten times. This chain joins TRBV12-3 or TRBV12-4 and TRBJ2-7; 10 bases map to TRBD2. The CDR3 runs to 15 residues. The V gene end was trimmed by 5 bases and the J gene end by 4 bases; junction bases not matched to a gene: 8. The CDR3, as DNA: TGTGCCAGCAGTCAACGACTAGCGGGTTCGTACGAGCAGTACTTC. It yields the protein CASSQRLAGSYEQYF.

This chain links TRBV20-1 with TRBJ1-6, with unresolved D. The CDR3 spans 15 residues. Trimming shortened V by 1 base and J by 0 bases, and 7 bases separated the two germline ends. Germline V gene lookup returns CDR1 DFQATT and CDR2 SNEGSKA (reference sequence). The CDR3 bases are TGCAGTGCTAGAGTCAGTAGCTCCTATAATTCACCCCTCCACTTT. Encoded protein: CSARVSSSYNSPLHF.

This clonotype was recorded many times. The chain is built from TRBV13 and TRBJ2-7; D assignment may be TRBD1 or TRBD2 (5 bases each). From germline, CDR1 is PRHDT and CDR2 FYEKMQ (reference sequence). The CDR3 extends over 14 amino acids. V lost 5 bases and J 3 bases, leaving 14 bases between the germline ends. The DNA for the CDR3 is TGTGCCAGCAGCCTCCGGGACGGTGGCTACGAGCAGTACTTC. It is translated as CASSLRDGGYEQYF.

This chain connects TRBV20-1 to TRBJ2-5, with 8 nucleotides matching TRBD2. V was pared by 3 bases and J by 5 bases, with 8 bases of the junction left unmatched. CDR1 DFQATT and CDR2 SNEGSKA come from the germline V gene (reference sequence). The CDR3 spans 14 residues. The CDR3 nucleotides are TGCAGTGCTAGTTCAGCGGGAGTAATGGAGACCCAGTACTTC. Protein: CSASSAGVMETQYF.

This clonotype was observed many times. The CDR3: CASNPGLAVLYNEQFF. For the CDR3, the DNA is TGTGCCAGCAACCCGGGACTAGCGGTCCTCTACAATGAGCAGTTCTTC. The rearrangement uses TRBV28 and TRBJ2-1, with 11 bases aligning to TRBD2. V gave up 7 bases and J gave up 3 bases; unmatched junction bases: 8. The CDR3 loop spans 16 amino acids. Germline CDR1 reads MDHEN; CDR2 reads SYDVKM.

This clonotype was seen at least ten times. V and J are TRBV11-2 and TRBJ2-2, with D possibly being TRBD2 (6 bases). The V end was cut by 5 bases, the J end by 3 bases, with 19 bases between. This CDR3 is 17 amino acids long. The germline gives CDR1 SGHAT, CDR2 FQNNGV. CDR3 region: CASSLHPRGGDTGELFF. For the CDR3, the DNA is TGTGCCAGCAGCCTTCACCCGAGGGGAGGCGACACCGGGGAGCTGTTTTTT.

This clonotype was found many times. The chain couples TRBV2 to TRBJ2-7, with 11 nucleotides matching TRBD2. Germline-derived CDR1 and CDR2 are SNHLY and FYNNEI. The CDR3 is 15 residues long. The ends lost 6 bases at V and 3 bases at J; junction bases unmatched: 7. In nucleotides, the CDR3 is TGTGCCAGCAGAGGTATGACTAGCGGGAACTACGAGCAGTACTTC. Translated: CASRGMTSGNYEQYF.

This clonotype was recorded a few times. The chain couples TRBV6-1 to TRBJ1-1; possible D gene TRBD1, 5 bases. Looked up from germline, CDR1 is MNHNS and CDR2 is SASEGT. The V end lost 6 bases, the J end lost 5 bases, and 16 bases lay between the germline ends. This CDR3 spans 14 amino acids. CDR3 DNA sequence: TGTGCCAGCAGCCGGGGCCAGGGCTGGACTGAAGCTTTCTTT. Translation: CASSRGQGWTEAFF.

This clonotype showed up just a few times. This chain connects TRBV9 to TRBJ2-2; the D call may be TRBD1 or TRBD2 (6 bases each). The CDR3 extends over 15 amino acids. CDR1 SGDLS and CDR2 YYNGEE come from the germline V gene. Trimming left V 4 bases short and J 6 bases short, with 16 bases between. The CDR3 DNA reads as TGTGCCAGCAGCTTACAGCTAGGGGGGTCCGGGGAGCTGTTTTTT. As protein: CASSLQLGGSGELFF.

This clonotype was seen more than once but under ten times. This chain uses TRBV19 with TRBJ2-7; 10 bases agree with TRBD2. Germline trimming cut 3 bases from V and 3 bases from J; bases unmatched to any gene: 2. CDR3 size: 14 residues. CDR1 is LNHDA and CDR2 is SQIVND in the germline V gene (reference sequence). CDR3: CASSMASGGYEQYF. As DNA, the CDR3 is TGTGCCAGTAGTATGGCTAGCGGGGGCTACGAGCAGTACTTC.

This clonotype was observed many times. The chain carries TRBV7-2 and TRBJ2-7, with D uncertain. CDR1 and CDR2 (germline): SGHTA, FQGNSA. The CDR3 contains 12 residues. The V gene lost 5 bases and the J gene lost 3 bases, with 8 bases spanning the gap. The CDR3 DNA is TGTGCCAGCAGCCAACGGGTCTACGAGCAGTACTTC. This codes for CASSQRVYEQYF.

This clonotype has at least ten counts. This chain joins TRBV6-2 or TRBV6-3 and TRBJ2-7; D call uncertain. V lost 2 bases and J 5 bases, leaving 7 bases between the germline ends. CDR3 size: 12 residues. CDR1 MNHEY and CDR2 SVGEGT come from the germline V gene. The CDR3 bases are TGTGCCAGCAGTTACCCCAAGAACGAGCAGTACTTC. Translated, it gives CASSYPKNEQYF.

This clonotype was found many times. The chain links TRBV11-2 to TRBJ2-7; D unresolved. Germline V gene lookup returns CDR1 SGHAT and CDR2 FQNNGV. V lost 5 bases to trimming and J lost 4 bases, with 12 bases between them. This CDR3 is 13 amino acids long. CDR3 sequence: CASSPRIRYEQYF. CDR3 nucleotide sequence: TGTGCCAGCAGCCCCCGGATCCGTTACGAGCAGTACTTC.

Details on this clonotype: Being one base from a much bigger clone, this may be a read error. This rearrangement joins TRBV5-1 to TRBJ2-4, with no clear D. CDR1 and CDR2 (germline): SGHRS, YFSETQ. Between the trimmed V and J ends, which lost 3 bases and 8 bases, there was a span of 24 bases. The CDR3 runs 17 residues. The CDR3 sequence: CASSSTPGSYGSDIQYF. CDR3 DNA: TGCGCCAGCAGCTCCACACCGGGCTCCTATGGATCGGACATTCAGTACTTC.

In this sample, this clonotype turned up many times. The genes are TRBV7-2 and TRBJ1-1; possible D gene TRBD1, 6 bases. With 10 bases removed from V and 5 bases from J, the gap between germline ends came to 17 bases. Germline CDR1 reads SGHTA; CDR2 reads FQGNSA. The CDR3 covers 13 residues. CDR3 DNA: TGTGCCACCCGGGGGCGATTGGGGACTGAAGCTTTCTTT. Protein: CATRGRLGTEAFF. Together with reference TRBV7-2 and TRBJ1-1, the CDR3 gives the full variable domain: GAGVSQSPSNKVTEKGKDVELRCDPISGHTALYWYRQSLGQGLEFLIYFQGNSAPDKSGLPSDRFSAERTGGSVSTLTIQRTQQEDSAVYLCATRGRLGTEAFFGQGTRLTVV.

This clonotype was picked up many times. This chain connects TRBV3-1 to TRBJ2-7, with 7 positions matching TRBD1. The ends lost 3 bases at V and 8 bases at J; junction bases unmatched: 13. CDR3 length equals 15 residues. CDR1 is LGHDT, CDR2 YNNKEL, per germline (reference sequence). CDR3 sequence: CASSQMTGQIGQQYF. In nucleotides, the CDR3 is TGTGCCAGCAGCCAGATGACAGGGCAAATCGGACAGCAGTACTTC.

V usage is TRBV6-6 and J usage is TRBJ2-5; TRBD1 aligns across 7 bases. V lost 2 bases and J lost 1; bases outside the gene matches: 10. Germline CDR1 and CDR2: MNHNY and SVGAGI (reference sequence). This CDR3 region has 17 residues. CDR3 DNA sequence: TGTGCCAGCAGTTACAGAACCCCTGCAGGGGGCCAAGAGACCCAGTACTTC. Residues: CASSYRTPAGGQETQYF.

This clonotype was observed at least ten times. The chain combines TRBV30 with TRBJ2-1, with 9 bases fitting TRBD1. V shed 7 bases, J shed 4 bases, and the junction held 14 bases outside the gene matches. CDR3 length equals 16 residues. The germline V gene has CDR1 GTSNPN and CDR2 SVGIG (reference sequence). The CDR3 DNA reads TGTGCCTATATTAGATCGACAGGGGGGGTTTACAATGAGCAGTTCTTC. This codes for CAYIRSTGGVYNEQFF. The full variable domain, completed using reference TRBV30 and TRBJ2-1, is SQTIHQWPATLVQPVGSPLSLECTVEGTSNPNLYWYRQAAGRGLQLLFYSVGIGQISSEVPQNLSASRPQDRQFILSSKKLLLSDSGFYLCAYIRSTGGVYNEQFFGPGTRLTVL.

CDR3 sequence reads: CASKIAGEQDEQYF. CDR3 nucleotide sequence: TGTGCCAGCAAAATAGCGGGAGAACAGGACGAGCAGTACTTC. The chain is built from TRBV6-1 and TRBJ2-7, with 9 bases fitting TRBD2. The CDR3 runs to 14 residues. In germline, CDR1 is MNHNS, CDR2 SASEGT. V shed 7 bases, J shed 5 bases, and the junction held 9 bases outside the gene matches.

This clonotype showed up many times. In DNA form, the CDR3 reads TGTGCCAGCAGTCTAGATGCAAGGGCGAATGAAAAACTGTTTTTT. Encoded protein: CASSLDARANEKLFF. This chain uses TRBV28 with TRBJ1-4; D is uncertain. There are 15 residues in the CDR3. Germline lookup yields CDR1 MDHEN and CDR2 SYDVKM. V gave up 5 bases and J gave up 5 bases, with 15 bases separating them.

The chain recombines TRBV15 with TRBJ2-4; 10 bases are a match to TRBD2. Germline CDR1 is LNHNV and CDR2 is YYDKDF (reference sequence). V gave up 2 bases and J gave up 7 bases; unmatched junction bases: 8. The CDR3 contains 16 residues. CDR3 nucleotide sequence: TGTGCCACCAGCAGAACCGCTAGCGGGAGCCGGAACATTCAGTACTTC. Translating it yields CATSRTASGSRNIQYF. The variable domain in full, with the rest retrieved from reference TRBV15 and TRBJ2-4, is DAMVIQNPRYQVTQFGKPVTLSCSQTLNHNVMYWYQQKSSQAPKLLFHYYDKDFNNEADTPDNFQSRRPNTSFCFLDIRSPGLGDTAMYLCATSRTASGSRNIQYFGAGTRLSVL.